This T cell receptor (beta chain) emerged from a study of regulatory T cells in long-lasting Graves disease. Documented time point: persistent/refractory GD, antithyroid drugs over 5 years with positive TRAb. Scientists built the TCR library using RNA that was extracted from PBMCs. American Thyroid Association guidelines defined Graves' disease diagnosis. This clonotype was detected ten times or more. Antigen: not known. Study results and limitations: Thyroid tissue went unexamined; only peripheral blood was analyzed. Accuracy may have suffered from the small sample size.

Construction of the TCR beta libraries employed iRepertoire HTBI primers in conjunction with Arm-PCR of CDR3 regions. Each CDR3 protein is one row after TCRdb ran MiXCR on the multiplex PCR reads. The data show under 500,000 distinct CDR3 sequences, 20% seen once. With V trimmed by 0 bases and J by 4 bases, 11 bases remained unmatched. This CDR3 is 16 amino acids long. From germline, CDR1 is DFQATT and CDR2 SNEGSKA (reference sequence). The chain uses TRBV20-1 and TRBJ1-1; 7 bases match TRBD1. The material was peripheral blood mononuclear cells (PBMCs), obtained when the disease was refractory, from a patient treated with antithyroid drugs. The TCR was taken from a female donor with Graves disease. The CDR3 sequence is CSARDRDRDRFTEAFF. Here the CDR3 DNA reads TGCAGTGCTAGAGATCGAGACAGGGACCGTTTCACTGAAGCTTTCTTT.